The clone carrying this TCR beta chain came up many times. With iRepertoire HTBI primers and Arm-PCR of CDR3 regions, TCR beta libraries were built. Via MiXCR, TCRdb re-called the multiplex PCR reads, giving one row per CDR3 protein. The sample lists some 500,000 distinct CDR3 sequences; about 13% were seen once. The data were obtained in a study of regulatory T cells in long-lasting Graves disease. Study-level background: Recently diagnosed Graves' patients had received antithyroid drugs for under 3 months.

J gave up 4 bases and V 1 base, and 2 bases lay outside the gene matches. CDR3 length: 15 residues. CDR1 and CDR2 (germline): MGHRA, YSYEKL. Time point of the sample: newly diagnosed GD, antithyroid drugs for less than 3 months. Extracted RNA from PBMCs served as the source of the TCR library. The data were also submitted as part of a second study, on T cells in Graves' hyperthyroidism and ophthalmopathy.

The chain links TRBV4-1 to TRBJ2-3; 10 bases match TRBD2. The sequenced sample was peripheral blood mononuclear cells (PBMCs), obtained at new diagnosis, from a patient treated with antithyroid drugs. The clonotype originates from a man aged 30-40 years with Graves disease. The CDR3 loop is CASSQASGGADTQYF. DNA of the CDR3: TGCGCCAGCAGCCAAGCTAGCGGGGGTGCAGATACGCAGTATTTT.